The next 24 T cell receptor beta chains were all read from a single sample in a study of blood T cell repertoires in COVID-19. Profiling relied on immunoSEQ multiplex PCR, and the TCRdb table lists in-frame clones only, not all of them. The sample lists about 130,000 clones, approximately 83% occurring once. The sequencing input was peripheral blood. These TCRs come from a woman aged 45-65 years with acute or convalescent COVID-19.

V usage is TRBV5-6 and J usage is TRBJ1-4; D remains unclear. Between the trimmed V and J ends, which lost 2 bases and 0 bases, there was a span of 11 bases. The CDR3 spans 16 residues. In germline, CDR1 is SGHDT, CDR2 YYEEEE. The chain's CDR3 is CASSFGGRATNEKLFF. The CDR3 bases are TGTGCCAGCAGCTTTGGAGGACGGGCAACTAATGAAAAACTGTTTTTT.

The chain joins TRBV6-5 to TRBJ1-4; the D gene is possibly TRBD1 (6 bases). Trimming pared 6 bases from V and 3 bases from J, leaving 11 bases between. Germline-derived CDR1 and CDR2 are MNHEY and SVGAGI. CDR3 length: 14 residues. The CDR3 protein is CASRDSTSNEKLFF. The CDR3 region has the DNA TGTGCCAGCAGGGACAGTACCTCTAATGAAAAACTGTTTTTT.

V is TRBV3-1 (or the pseudogene TRBV3-2) and J is TRBJ1-2; 7 bases agree with TRBD1. V was clipped by 1 base and J by 1 base; unmatched bases: 3. The CDR3 sequence is 15 residues long. Germline V gene lookup returns CDR1 LGHDT and CDR2 YNNKEL (reference sequence). Written as DNA, the CDR3 is TGTGCCAGCAGCCAAGGGACAGGCTATAACTATGGCTACACCTTC. Translated, it gives CASSQGTGYNYGYTF.

This rearrangement joins TRBV12-5 to TRBJ1-5; 7 nucleotides agree with TRBD1. This CDR3 comprises 18 residues. Trimming removed 1 base from V and 1 base from J; junction bases left unmatched: 10. Germline V lookup: CDR1 LGHNT, CDR2 FRNRAP. CDR3 nucleotides: TGTGCTAGTGGTTTGGGGAAGACAGGGTTTGGAAGCAATCAGCCCCAGCATTTT. Amino acids: CASGLGKTGFGSNQPQHF.

This clone was seen only a few times. The rearrangement joins TRBV7-2 to TRBJ1-4; maybe TRBD1 (6 bases). Per the germline V gene, CDR1 is SGHTA and CDR2 is FQGNSA. The CDR3 is 14 residues long. Trimming pared 4 bases from V and 4 bases from J, leaving 10 bases between. CDR3 coding DNA: TGTGCCAGCAGCTCGGACAGTAATAATGAAAAACTGTTTTTT. It encodes CASSSDSNNEKLFF.

A few counts support this clone. The chain is built from TRBV27 and TRBJ1-5; TRBD1 agrees at 10 bases. The CDR3 sequence is 17 residues long. The junction had 12 bases not matched to a gene; V was cut back by 5 bases and J by 5 bases. Germline lookup yields CDR1 MNHEY and CDR2 SMNVEV (reference sequence). CDR3 region: CASSSQTGGLQYQPQHF. The CDR3 nucleotides are TGTGCCAGCAGTAGCCAGACAGGGGGCCTCCAATATCAGCCCCAGCATTTT.

V is TRBV19 and J is TRBJ1-4; D is ambiguous. CDR1 and CDR2 (germline): LNHDA, SQIVND (reference sequence). With 1 base removed from V and 5 bases from J, the gap between germline ends came to 11 bases. The CDR3 has 15 amino acids. This CDR3 reads CASSIVAGRNEKLFF. The CDR3 nucleotides are TGTGCCAGTAGTATAGTGGCAGGCAGGAATGAAAAACTGTTTTTT.

This CDR3 is CASSPGQGRDQPLHF. The CDR3 DNA reads TGTGCCAGCAGCCCCGGACAGGGGCGAGATCAACCCCTCCACTTT. The chain has TRBV14 and TRBJ1-6; the match to TRBD1 covers 9 bases. This CDR3 is 15 amino acids long. V gave up 4 bases and J gave up 12 bases; unmatched junction bases: 10. The V gene's germline CDR1 is SGHDN and CDR2 FVKESK. Full variable domain (rest looked up from reference TRBV14 and TRBJ1-6): EAGVTQFPSHSVIEKGQTVTLRCDPISGHDNLYWYRRVMGKEIKFLLHFVKESKQDESGMPNNRFLAERTGGTYSTLKVQPAELEDSGVYFCASSPGQGRDQPLHFGNGTRLTVT.

This chain joins TRBV28 and TRBJ1-2, with TRBD1 matching over 7 bases. Germline V gene sequence: CDR1 MDHEN, CDR2 SYDVKM. The CDR3 has 14 amino acids. Germline trimming cut 10 bases from V and 4 bases from J; bases unmatched to any gene: 12. The CDR3: CAIQGGTLGYGYTF. CDR3 sequence (DNA): TGTGCCATCCAGGGGGGAACTCTAGGCTATGGCTACACCTTC.

This clone was detected once. The chain carries TRBV30 and TRBJ1-2; 7 bases align to TRBD1. From germline, CDR1 is GTSNPN and CDR2 SVGIG (reference sequence). Trimming at V came to 5 bases and at J to 1 base, leaving 10 bases not matched to a gene. This CDR3 has 15 amino acids. The CDR3 is CAWDGPGQVNYGYTF. In DNA form, the CDR3 reads TGTGCCTGGGACGGCCCTGGACAGGTTAACTATGGCTACACCTTC.

The chain carries TRBV11-2 and TRBJ2-6; TRBD1 matches at 7 bases. Germline V gives CDR1 SGHAT, CDR2 FQNNGV. V lost 1 base to trimming and J lost 5 bases; unmatched junction nucleotides: 11. CDR3 size: 18 residues. CDR3 region: CASSLADRYLSRANVLTF. CDR3 in DNA: TGTGCCAGCAGCTTAGCGGACAGGTACCTCTCAAGGGCCAACGTCCTGACTTTC.

The V call is TRBV5-5, the J call TRBJ2-2, with 7 bases fitting TRBD2. Trimming took 5 bases from V and 8 from J; bases not matched to a gene: 12. The CDR3 is made up of 15 amino acids. Germline CDR1 and CDR2: SGHKS and YYEKEE (reference sequence). The CDR3 region has the DNA TGTGCCAGCAGTCGCATACCGGGGGGTGTAGGGGAGCTGTTTTTT. Protein sequence: CASSRIPGGVGELFF.

This clone was recorded a few times. The chain recombines TRBV6-6 with TRBJ1-1; D is unclear. Germline V CDR1 and CDR2: MNHNY, SVGAGI (reference sequence). V was trimmed by 4 bases and J by 1 base, leaving 10 bases between them. This CDR3 comprises 14 residues. Written as DNA, the CDR3 is TGTGCCAGCAGTTCCCGAGAACCGAACACTGAAGCTTTCTTT. Protein product: CASSSREPNTEAFF.

This rearrangement joins TRBV19 to TRBJ1-1; TRBD1 agrees at 7 bases. The CDR3 spans 16 residues. J lost 4 bases, V lost 0 bases, and 8 bases had no gene match. The V gene's germline CDR1 is LNHDA and CDR2 SQIVND (reference sequence). The CDR3: CASSIDRGVSVTEAFF. DNA of the CDR3: TGTGCCAGTAGTATAGACAGGGGGGTATCGGTCACTGAAGCTTTCTTT.

The V call is TRBV24-1, the J call TRBJ1-4; TRBD1 matches at 9 bases. Germline CDR1 and CDR2: KGHDR and SFDVKD. This CDR3 contains 15 residues. V lost 7 bases to trimming and J lost 8 bases; unmatched junction nucleotides: 10. CDR3: CATSGRTGEEEKLFF. The CDR3 DNA sequence: TGTGCCACCAGCGGGAGGACAGGGGAGGAAGAAAAACTGTTTTTT.

DNA of the CDR3: TGTGCCAGCAGTCAAGGACAGGGGAGAGAAAAACTGTTTTTT. Protein sequence: CASSQGQGREKLFF. This chain uses TRBV28 with TRBJ1-4, with TRBD1 identical over 9 bases. The germline V gene has CDR1 MDHEN and CDR2 SYDVKM. The CDR3 is made up of 14 amino acids. With V trimmed by 5 bases and J by 8 bases, 6 bases remained unmatched. The whole variable domain, filled in from reference TRBV28 and TRBJ1-4, reads DVKVTQSSRYLVKRTGEKVFLECVQDMDHENMFWYRQDPGLGLRLIYFSYDVKMKEKGDIPEGYSVSREKKERFSLILESASTNQTSMYLCASSQGQGREKLFFGSGTQLSVL.

The chain links TRBV30 to TRBJ2-5, with a possible D match to TRBD1 (5 bases). Deletions cut 0 bases from V and 5 bases from J, with 10 bases between. The CDR3 loop spans 13 amino acids. Germline lookup yields CDR1 GTSNPN and CDR2 SVGIG (reference sequence). CDR3 sequence: CAWSVGVSETQYF. The CDR3 DNA follows: TGTGCCTGGAGTGTAGGGGTGTCGGAGACCCAGTACTTC.

V and J are TRBV4-1 and TRBJ2-7; maybe TRBD1 (5 bases). V lost 1 base to trimming and J lost 1 base, with 8 bases between them. Germline V gives CDR1 MGHRA, CDR2 YSYEKL. The CDR3 has 14 amino acids. CDR3 region: CASSQAQGSYEQYF. CDR3 sequence (DNA): TGCGCCAGCAGCCAAGCGCAGGGATCCTACGAGCAGTACTTC.

This chain links TRBV4-1 with TRBJ1-4; TRBD1 agrees at 11 bases. CDR1 and CDR2 (germline): MGHRA, YSYEKL. This CDR3 region has 18 residues. J lost 1 base, V lost 4 bases, and 8 bases had no gene match. The CDR3 nucleotides read TGCGCCAGCAGCCCGGGGACAGGGGGTGTTTTAACTAATGAAAAACTGTTTTTT. This gives the protein CASSPGTGGVLTNEKLFF.

This chain connects TRBV6-5 to TRBJ2-7; the D is unclear. V shed 6 bases and J shed 0 bases, with 15 bases lying between them. The CDR3 is 15 residues long. CDR1 and CDR2 from the germline V gene are MNHEY and SVGAGI. CDR3 amino acids: CASRSTSRSSYEQYF. CDR3 coding DNA: TGTGCCAGCAGATCGACCTCTAGAAGCTCCTACGAGCAGTACTTC.

The gene calls are TRBV10-3 and TRBJ2-2; perhaps TRBD2 as D (6 bases). The ends were cut back, 6 bases at V and 1 base at J, with 18 bases in the middle. CDR3 length equals 17 residues. CDR1 ENHRY and CDR2 SYGVKD come from the germline V gene. The CDR3 DNA reads as TGTGCCATCAGCCAACGAGGGAGGACGGTGAACACCGGGGAGCTGTTTTTT. Translation: CAISQRGRTVNTGELFF.

The count of this clone is one. V is TRBV2 and J is TRBJ2-2; 9 bases are shared with TRBD2. The CDR3 covers 16 residues. Germline CDR1 is SNHLY and CDR2 is FYNNEI. The V segment lost 5 bases and the J segment 4 bases; nucleotides outside the gene matches: 8. This chain's CDR3 is CASSHPGLAATGELFF. For the CDR3, the DNA is TGTGCCAGCAGTCACCCGGGACTAGCCGCCACCGGGGAGCTGTTTTTT.

This clone was observed at least ten times. The rearrangement links TRBV19 to TRBJ2-1; 7 bases line up with TRBD2. V shed 2 bases, J shed 3 bases, and the junction held 4 bases outside the gene matches. Germline CDR1 and CDR2: LNHDA and SQIVND (reference sequence). The CDR3 sequence is 15 residues long. CDR3 loop: CASSIPGLVYNEQFF. CDR3 nucleotides: TGTGCCAGTAGTATACCTGGACTAGTCTACAATGAGCAGTTCTTC. Looking up the rest from reference TRBV19 and TRBJ2-1 gives the full variable domain: DGGITQSPKYLFRKEGQNVTLSCEQNLNHDAMYWYRQDPGQGLRLIYYSQIVNDFQKGDIAEGYSVSREKKESFPLTVTSAQKNPTAFYLCASSIPGLVYNEQFFGPGTRLTVL.

In its sample, this clone was seen a few times. CDR3 bases: TGTGCCTGGAGTGTCGGGACAGGTGGATACAATGAGCAGTTCTTC. Translated: CAWSVGTGGYNEQFF. The chain couples TRBV30 to TRBJ2-1; TRBD1 agrees at 8 bases. Germline CDR1 is GTSNPN and CDR2 is SVGIG (reference sequence). The CDR3 contains 15 residues. V dropped 0 bases and J dropped 4; count of bases not matched to a gene: 5.